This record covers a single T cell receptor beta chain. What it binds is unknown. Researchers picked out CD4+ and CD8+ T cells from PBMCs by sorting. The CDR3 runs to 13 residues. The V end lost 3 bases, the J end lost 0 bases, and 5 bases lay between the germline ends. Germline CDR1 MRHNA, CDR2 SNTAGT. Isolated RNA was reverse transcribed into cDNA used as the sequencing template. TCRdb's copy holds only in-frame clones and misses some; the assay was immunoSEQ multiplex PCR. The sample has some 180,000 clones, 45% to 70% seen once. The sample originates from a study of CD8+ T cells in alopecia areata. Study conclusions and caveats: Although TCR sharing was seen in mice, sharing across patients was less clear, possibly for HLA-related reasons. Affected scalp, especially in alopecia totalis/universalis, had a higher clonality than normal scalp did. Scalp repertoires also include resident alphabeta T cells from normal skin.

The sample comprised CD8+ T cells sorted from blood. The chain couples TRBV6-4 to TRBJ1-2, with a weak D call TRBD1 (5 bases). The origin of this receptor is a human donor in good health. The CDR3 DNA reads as TGTGCCAGCAGTGAGACAGCTAACTATGGCTACACCTTC. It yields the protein CASSETANYGYTF.